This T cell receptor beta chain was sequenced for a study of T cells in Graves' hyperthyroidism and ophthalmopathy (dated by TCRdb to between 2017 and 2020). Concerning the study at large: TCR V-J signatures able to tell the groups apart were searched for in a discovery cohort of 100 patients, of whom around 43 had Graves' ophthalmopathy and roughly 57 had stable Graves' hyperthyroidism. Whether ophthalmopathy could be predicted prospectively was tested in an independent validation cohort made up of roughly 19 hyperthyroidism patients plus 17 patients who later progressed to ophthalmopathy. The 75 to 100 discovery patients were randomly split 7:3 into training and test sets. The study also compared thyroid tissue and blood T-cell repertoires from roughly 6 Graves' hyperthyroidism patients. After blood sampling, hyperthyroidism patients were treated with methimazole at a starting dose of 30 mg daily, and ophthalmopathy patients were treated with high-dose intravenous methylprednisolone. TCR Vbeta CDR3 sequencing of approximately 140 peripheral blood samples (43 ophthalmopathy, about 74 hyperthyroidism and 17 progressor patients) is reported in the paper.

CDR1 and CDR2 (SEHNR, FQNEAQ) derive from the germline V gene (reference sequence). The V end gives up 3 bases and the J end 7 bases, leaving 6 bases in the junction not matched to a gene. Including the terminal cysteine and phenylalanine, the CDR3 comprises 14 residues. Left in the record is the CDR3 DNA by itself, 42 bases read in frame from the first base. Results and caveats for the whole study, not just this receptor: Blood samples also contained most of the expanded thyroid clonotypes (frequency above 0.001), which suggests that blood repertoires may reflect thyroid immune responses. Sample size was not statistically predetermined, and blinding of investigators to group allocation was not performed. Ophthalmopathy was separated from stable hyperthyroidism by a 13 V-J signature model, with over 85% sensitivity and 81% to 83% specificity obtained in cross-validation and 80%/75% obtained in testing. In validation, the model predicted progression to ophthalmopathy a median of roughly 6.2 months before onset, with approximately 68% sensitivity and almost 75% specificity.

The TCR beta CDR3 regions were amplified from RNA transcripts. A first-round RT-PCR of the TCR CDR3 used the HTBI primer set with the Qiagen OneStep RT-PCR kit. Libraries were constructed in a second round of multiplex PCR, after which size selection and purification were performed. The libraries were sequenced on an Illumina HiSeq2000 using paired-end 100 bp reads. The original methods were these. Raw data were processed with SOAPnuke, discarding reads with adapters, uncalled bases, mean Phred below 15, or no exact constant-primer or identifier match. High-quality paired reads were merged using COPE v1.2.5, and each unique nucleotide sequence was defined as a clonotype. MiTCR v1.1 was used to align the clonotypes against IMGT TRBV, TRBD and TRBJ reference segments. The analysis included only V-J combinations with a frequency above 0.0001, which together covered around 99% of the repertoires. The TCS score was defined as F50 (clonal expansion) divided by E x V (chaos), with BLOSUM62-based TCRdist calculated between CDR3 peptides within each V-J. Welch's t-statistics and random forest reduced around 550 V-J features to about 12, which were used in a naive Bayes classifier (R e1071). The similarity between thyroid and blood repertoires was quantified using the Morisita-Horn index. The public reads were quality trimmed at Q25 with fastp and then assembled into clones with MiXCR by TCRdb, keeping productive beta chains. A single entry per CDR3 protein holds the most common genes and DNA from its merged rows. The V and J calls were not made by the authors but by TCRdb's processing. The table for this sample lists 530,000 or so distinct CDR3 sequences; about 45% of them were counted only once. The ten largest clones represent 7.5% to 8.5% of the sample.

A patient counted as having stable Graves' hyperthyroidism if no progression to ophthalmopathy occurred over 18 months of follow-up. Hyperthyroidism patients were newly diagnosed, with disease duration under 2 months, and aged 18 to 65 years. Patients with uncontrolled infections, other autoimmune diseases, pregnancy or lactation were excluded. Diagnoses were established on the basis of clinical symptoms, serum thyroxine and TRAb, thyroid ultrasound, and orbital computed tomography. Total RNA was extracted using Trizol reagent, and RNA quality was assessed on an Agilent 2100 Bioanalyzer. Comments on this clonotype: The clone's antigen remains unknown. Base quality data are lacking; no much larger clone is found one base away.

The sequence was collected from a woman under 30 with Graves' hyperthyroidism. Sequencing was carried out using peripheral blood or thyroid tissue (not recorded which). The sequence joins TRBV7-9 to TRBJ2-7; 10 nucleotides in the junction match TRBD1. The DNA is TGTGCCAGCAGCTTGGGGGACAGGGGTAGTGAGCAGTACTTC. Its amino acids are CASSLGDRGSEQYF.